One and the same sample provided the 18 T cell receptor beta chains below, sequenced in a study of molecular identifiers for immune sequencing clone quantification. Via MiXCR, TCRdb re-called the PCR reads, giving one row per CDR3 protein. The sample records over 85,000 distinct CDR3 sequences, 20% to 25% being singletons. Sample: naive CD8+ T cells from blood, with Jurkat cell RNA spiked in. Subset described: FACS-sorted CD8+CD4-CCR7+CD45RA+ naive T cells. The receptors were sampled from a human donor in good health. Some libraries in this study had Jurkat cell RNA spiked in.

The chain combines TRBV27 with TRBJ2-1; tentatively, D is TRBD2 (5 bases). The CDR3 is made up of 14 amino acids. The germline CDR1 and CDR2 sequences are MNHEY and SMNVEV (reference sequence). The ends were cut back, 0 bases at V and 9 bases at J, with 12 bases in the middle. CDR3 nucleotides: TGTGCCAGCAGTTTATCGACTATGGATGTTGAGCAGTTCTTC. It is translated as CASSLSTMDVEQFF.

The V gene is TRBV3-2, the J gene TRBJ2-7; the table's D call, TRBD1, has no DNA check behind it. TRBV3-2 is listed as a pseudogene. This CDR3 has 14 residues. DNA of the CDR3: TGTGCCAGCAGCCGACAGACTAGCTCCTACGAGCAGTACTTC. Amino acids: CASSRQTSSYEQYF.

This clonotype was seen more than once but under ten times. This sequence joins TRBV6-1 and TRBJ2-2; unclear D gene. V was clipped by 4 bases and J by 0 bases, with 12 bases between them. CDR3 length: 16 residues. Germline-derived CDR1 and CDR2 are MNHNS and SASEGT. The CDR3 region is CASSGNLVTNTGELFF. DNA for the CDR3: TGTGCCAGCAGTGGAAACCTAGTTACGAACACCGGGGAGCTGTTTTTT.

This clonotype was counted many times. In nucleotides, the CDR3 is TGTGCCAGCAGCCAACTGGGACAGGGTAGCACAGATACGCAGTATTTT. This gives the protein CASSQLGQGSTDTQYF. The chain is built from TRBV3-1 and TRBJ2-3, with 9 bases identical to TRBD1. In germline, CDR1 is LGHDT, CDR2 YNNKEL (reference sequence). J lost 0 bases, V lost 2 bases, and 3 bases had no gene match. The CDR3 runs 16 residues.

About this clonotype: A much larger clone differs from this one at a single base, so this may be a read error. This sequence joins TRBV7-9 and TRBJ1-2; 7 positions match TRBD1. This CDR3 comprises 14 residues. The junction had 9 bases not matched to a gene; V was cut back by 7 bases and J by 4 bases. The V gene's germline CDR1 is SEHNR and CDR2 FQNEAQ (reference sequence). CDR3 protein: CASNPPSGGYGYTF. In nucleotides, the CDR3 is TGTGCCAGCAACCCTCCCTCAGGGGGCTATGGCTACACCTTC. The whole variable domain, filled in from reference TRBV7-9 and TRBJ1-2, reads DTGVSQNPRHKITKRGQNVTFRCDPISEHNRLYWYRQTLGQGPEFLTYFQNEAQLEKSRLLSDRFSAERPKGSFSTLEIQRTEQGDSAMYLCASNPPSGGYGYTFGSGTRLTVV.

The rearrangement uses TRBV7-9 and TRBJ2-5, with TRBD2 matching 12 bases. CDR1 is SEHNR, CDR2 FQNEAQ, per germline (reference sequence). The CDR3 is 16 residues long. The ends lost 5 bases at V and 5 bases at J; junction bases unmatched: 9. DNA of the CDR3: TGTGCCAGCAGCCCGTCGACTAGCGGGAGAGAGGAGACCCAGTACTTC. As protein: CASSPSTSGREETQYF.

As to this clonotype: A much larger clone lies a single base off, so this may be a read error. The chain links TRBV7-3 to TRBJ2-1, with 9 bases fitting TRBD2. V was pared by 5 bases and J by 8 bases, with 4 bases of the junction left unmatched. CDR1 and CDR2 (germline): SGHTA, FQGTGA. The CDR3 is 13 amino acids. CDR3 region: CASSLSGSYEQFF. The DNA for the CDR3 is TGTGCCAGCAGCCTTAGCGGGAGTTATGAGCAGTTCTTC.

This clonotype was counted only a few times. The chain recombines TRBV9 with TRBJ2-3; TRBD2 matches 8 bases. The CDR3 consists of 17 residues. Germline loops: CDR1 SGDLS, CDR2 YYNGEE. V was pared by 0 bases and J by 0 bases, with 6 bases of the junction left unmatched. Here the CDR3 reads CASSVEAGGSSTDTQYF. The CDR3 DNA sequence: TGTGCCAGCAGCGTAGAGGCGGGGGGCAGTAGCACAGATACGCAGTATTTT.

This clonotype was detected many times. The rearrangement joins TRBV10-1 to TRBJ2-7, with 10 bases that match TRBD2. Germline CDR1 reads WNHNN; CDR2 reads SYGVQD (reference sequence). V was pared by 2 bases and J by 4 bases, with 8 bases of the junction left unmatched. The CDR3 is 16 residues long. The CDR3 is CASSETAGLATYEQYF. In DNA, the CDR3 is TGCGCCAGCAGTGAGACTGCGGGACTAGCGACTTACGAGCAGTACTTC.

This sequence joins TRBV29-1 and TRBJ2-7; TRBD2 agrees at 11 bases. The germline V gene encodes CDR1 SQVTM and CDR2 ANQGSEA. The CDR3 consists of 13 residues. After removal of 8 bases from V and 0 bases from J, the junction contained 3 bases not matched to a gene. CDR3 protein: CSYTSGSSYEQYF. The CDR3, as DNA: TGCAGCTACACTAGCGGGAGCTCCTACGAGCAGTACTTC.

This clonotype was observed at least ten times. The chain links TRBV29-1 to TRBJ2-7, with 11 bases that match TRBD2. The J segment lost 2 bases and the V segment lost 1 base, leaving 1 base of the junction unmatched. The germline V gene has CDR1 SQVTM and CDR2 ANQGSEA. The CDR3 consists of 14 residues. The CDR3 loop reads CSVEGLAGTYEQYF. CDR3 bases: TGCAGCGTTGAAGGACTAGCGGGGACCTACGAGCAGTACTTC.

The chain recombines TRBV7-9 with TRBJ2-1; D remains unclear. The germline gives CDR1 SEHNR, CDR2 FQNEAQ (reference sequence). Trimming took 5 bases from V and 6 from J, leaving 11 bases between them. This CDR3 region has 13 residues. This CDR3 is CASSRTPGNEQFF. The CDR3 DNA reads as TGTGCCAGCAGCCGAACGCCCGGCAATGAGCAGTTCTTC.

In its sample, this clonotype was seen many times. V is TRBV5-6 and J is TRBJ1-2; maybe TRBD1 (6 bases). Per the germline V gene, CDR1 is SGHDT and CDR2 is YYEEEE. The CDR3 contains 16 residues. Trimming pared 4 bases from V and 3 bases from J, leaving 19 bases between. CDR3: CASSITDRLGDYGYTF. In nucleotides, the CDR3 is TGTGCCAGCAGCATCACGGACAGACTGGGGGACTATGGCTACACCTTC.

With respect to this clonotype: A much larger clone lies a single base off, so this may be a read error. The rearrangement joins TRBV20-1 to TRBJ2-1; D gene uncertain. This CDR3 has 14 amino acids. Trimming stripped 3 bases from V and 8 bases from J, with 17 bases between. CDR1 is DFQATT and CDR2 is SNEGSKA in the germline V gene (reference sequence). The CDR3 nucleotides read TGCAGTGCTAGTTTTGGGCTCGGGTACGATGAGCAGTTCTTC. This gives the protein CSASFGLGYDEQFF.

This clonotype has at least ten counts. The chain joins TRBV16 to TRBJ1-1, with a possible D match to TRBD1 (6 bases). The CDR3 extends over 15 amino acids. The V end was cut by 1 base, the J end by 6 bases, with 15 bases between. Germline CDR1 is KGHSY and CDR2 is FQNENV. The CDR3 here is CASSQFRKGVAEAFF. Written as DNA, the CDR3 is TGTGCCAGCAGCCAATTTAGGAAGGGGGTTGCTGAAGCTTTCTTT.

This clonotype was observed many times. The V gene is TRBV5-1, the J gene TRBJ1-1; tentatively, D is TRBD1 (5 bases). Trimming removed 4 bases from V and 1 base from J, with 17 bases in between. The length of the CDR3 is 16 residues. CDR1 and CDR2 (germline): SGHRS, YFSETQ. The CDR3 here is CASSTSRAQGNTEAFF. The DNA for the CDR3 is TGCGCCAGCAGCACAAGCCGGGCTCAGGGGAACACTGAAGCTTTCTTT.

This clonotype appeared a few times. The gene calls are TRBV7-2 and TRBJ1-2, with no clear D. Trimming cost V 7 bases and J 4 bases, with 10 bases left between them. The length of the CDR3 is 12 residues. Per the germline V gene, CDR1 is SGHTA and CDR2 is FQGNSA. The DNA for the CDR3 is TGTGCCAGCACGGTTGGGAGCTATGGCTACACCTTC. The encoded protein is CASTVGSYGYTF.

This clonotype was counted at least ten times. The rearrangement uses TRBV7-9 and TRBJ2-2; D is unclear. Between the trimmed V and J ends, which lost 2 bases and 6 bases, there was a span of 10 bases. CDR3 size: 14 residues. Per germline, CDR1 SEHNR and CDR2 FQNEAQ (reference sequence). The CDR3 sequence is CASSLPSGAGELFF. The CDR3, as DNA: TGTGCCAGCAGCTTACCCTCAGGAGCCGGGGAGCTGTTTTTT.